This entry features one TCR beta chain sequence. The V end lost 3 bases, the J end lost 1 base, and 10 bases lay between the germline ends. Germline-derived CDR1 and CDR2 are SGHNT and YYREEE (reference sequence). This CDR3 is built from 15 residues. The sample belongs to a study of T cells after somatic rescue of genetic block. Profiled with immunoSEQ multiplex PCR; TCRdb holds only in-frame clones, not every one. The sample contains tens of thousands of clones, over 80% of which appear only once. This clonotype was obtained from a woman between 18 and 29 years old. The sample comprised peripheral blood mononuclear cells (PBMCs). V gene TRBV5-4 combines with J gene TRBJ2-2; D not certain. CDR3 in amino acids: CASSWDTRNTGELFF. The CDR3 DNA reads TGTGCCAGCAGCTGGGATACACGGAACACCGGGGAGCTGTTTTTT. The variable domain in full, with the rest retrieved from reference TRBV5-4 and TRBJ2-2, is ETGVTQSPTHLIKTRGQQVTLRCSSQSGHNTVSWYQQALGQGPQFIFQYYREEENGRGNFPPRFSGLQFPNYSSELNVNALELDDSALYLCASSWDTRNTGELFFGEGSRLTVL.